The 11 T cell receptor beta chains reported below all come from one sample, sequenced in a study of blood T cells in healthy people across ages. Sample-barcoded 5' priming and a J-beta primer mix drove a second PCR of about 6 to 12 cycles. Each CDR3 protein is one row after TCRdb ran MiXCR on the 5' RACE reads. The data show about 1,500,000 distinct CDR3 sequences, roughly 40% seen once. Sequencing was done on a sample of blood. The source of these receptors is a woman younger than 35 in good health.

The chain has TRBV5-1 and TRBJ1-1; no firm D call. Trimming took off 1 base at V and 7 bases at J, with 11 bases between the two ends. The CDR3 contains 13 residues. CDR1 is SGHRS and CDR2 is YFSETQ in the germline V gene. This CDR3 reads CASSLPDGHEAFF. The CDR3 DNA reads as TGCGCCAGCAGCTTGCCAGACGGGCATGAAGCTTTCTTT.

This clonotype was counted a few times. The chain is built from TRBV19 and TRBJ2-5; possible D gene TRBD1, 5 bases. CDR1 is LNHDA and CDR2 is SQIVND in the germline V gene (reference sequence). The V end was cut by 4 bases, the J end by 1 base, with 7 bases between. The CDR3 covers 13 residues. For the CDR3, the DNA is TGTGCCAGTAGTACGACAGCCCAAGAGACCCAGTACTTC. This gives the protein CASSTTAQETQYF.

This clonotype has only a few counts. The chain is built from TRBV25-1 and TRBJ1-2; possibly TRBD1 for D (5 bases). The germline V and J ends were trimmed by 8 bases and 1 base, with 11 bases remaining between them. The CDR3 totals 13 residues. Germline loops: CDR1 MGHDK, CDR2 SYGVNS. This chain's CDR3 is CASSEQDNYGYTF. CDR3 coding DNA: TGTGCCAGCTCCGAACAGGATAACTATGGCTACACCTTC.

This rearrangement joins TRBV27 to TRBJ2-1; 9 nucleotides agree with TRBD2. The germline CDR1 and CDR2 sequences are MNHEY and SMNVEV (reference sequence). J was trimmed by 3 bases and V by 3 bases; bases with no gene match: 6. The length of the CDR3 is 16 residues. The CDR3 nucleotides are TGTGCCAGCAGTTTTGGTAGCGGGAGTAACTACAATGAGCAGTTCTTC. Its translation: CASSFGSGSNYNEQFF.

This clonotype has a handful of counts. V usage is TRBV7-9 and J usage is TRBJ2-5, with a tentative D call TRBD2 (6 bases). V was cut by 1 base and J by 11 bases, with 11 bases left in between. CDR3 length equals 12 residues. CDR1 SEHNR and CDR2 FQNEAQ come from the germline V gene (reference sequence). Here the CDR3 DNA reads TGTGCCAGCAGCTTAGAAGCAGGGAGGCAGTACTTC. Translation: CASSLEAGRQYF. Using reference TRBV7-9 and TRBJ2-5 for the parts outside the CDR3, the full variable domain is DTGVSQNPRHKITKRGQNVTFRCDPISEHNRLYWYRQTLGQGPEFLTYFQNEAQLEKSRLLSDRFSAERPKGSFSTLEIQRTEQGDSAMYLCASSLEAGRQYFGPGTRLLVL.

This clonotype was observed a single time. This sequence joins TRBV7-4 and TRBJ1-1; D remains ambiguous. The CDR3 consists of 14 residues. V was clipped by 7 bases and J by 0 bases, with 12 bases between them. The germline V gene has CDR1 SGHVT and CDR2 SQSDAQ. CDR3 in DNA: TGTGCCAGCAACCCCGCCCTCATGAACACTGAAGCTTTCTTT. Encoded protein: CASNPALMNTEAFF. Full variable domain (remainder filled in from reference TRBV7-4 and TRBJ1-1): GAGVSQSPRYKVAKRGRDVALRCDSISGHVTLYWYRQTLGQGSEVLTYSQSDAQRDKSGRPSGRFSAERPERSVSTLKIQRTEQGDSAVYLCASNPALMNTEAFFGQGTRLTVV.

This clonotype was picked up a small number of times. The chain combines TRBV20-1 with TRBJ2-1; 8 positions match TRBD2. CDR1 is DFQATT, CDR2 SNEGSKA, per germline (reference sequence). V lost 4 bases and J lost 8; bases outside the gene matches: 7. The CDR3 is made up of 13 amino acids. The CDR3 loop is CSANSREGDEQFF. The CDR3 DNA follows: TGCAGTGCTAATAGCCGGGAGGGGGATGAGCAGTTCTTC.

The genes are TRBV3-1 and TRBJ2-3; no firm D call. Trimming stripped 3 bases from V and 4 bases from J, with 8 bases between. Germline CDR1 is LGHDT and CDR2 is YNNKEL (reference sequence). The length of the CDR3 is 13 residues. This CDR3 is CASSQRSADTQYF. The CDR3 DNA reads TGTGCCAGCAGCCAGAGGTCCGCAGATACGCAGTATTTT.

The chain has TRBV20-1 and TRBJ1-5, with D possibly matching TRBD1 (5 bases). Deletions cut 5 bases from V and 5 bases from J, with 13 bases between. The length of the CDR3 is 13 residues. Germline V gene data show CDR1 as DFQATT and CDR2 as SNEGSKA (reference sequence). The DNA for the CDR3 is TGCAGTGCTGCGGGGACCCCTTATCAGCCCCAGCATTTT. Protein sequence: CSAAGTPYQPQHF.

Ten or more counts support this clonotype. The chain recombines TRBV27 with TRBJ2-3, with 8 nucleotides matching TRBD2. The junction had 6 bases not matched to a gene; V was cut back by 8 bases and J by 2 bases. This CDR3 contains 14 residues. CDR1 MNHEY and CDR2 SMNVEV come from the germline V gene (reference sequence). CDR3 sequence (DNA): TGTGCCAGCGGCAGAGCGGGGGCCACAGATACGCAGTATTTT. Translated, it gives CASGRAGATDTQYF.

The V call is TRBV9, the J call TRBJ2-1; 11 bases are shared with TRBD2. This CDR3 region has 16 residues. Germline CDR1 reads SGDLS; CDR2 reads YYNGEE. V lost 1 base and J lost 7; bases outside the gene matches: 7. The CDR3 here is CASSVLLAGGPNEQFF. CDR3 nucleotides: TGTGCCAGCAGCGTATTGTTAGCGGGAGGGCCTAATGAGCAGTTCTTC.